The source of this T cell receptor beta chain is a study of T cells after yellow fever vaccination. Study-level information: SMART-Seq v4 Ultra Low Input prepared libraries from low-cell fractions.

The study's findings and limits: The booster response re-showed most primary clones: around 97% CD4, almost 90% CD8. Sorted repertoires could include abundant contaminating clonotypes from bulk cells.

They built TCR cDNA with 5'RACE template switching, a step that put in a universal primer site and UMIs. TCRdb re-analysed the 5' RACE reads in MiXCR, keeping a single row per CDR3 protein. The data contain 90,000 to 150,000 distinct CDR3 sequences, about 6.8% of them seen just once; the ten biggest clones take up around 2.6%. V was pared by 6 bases and J by 2 bases, with 10 bases between. The CDR3 has 13 amino acids. Germline lookup yields CDR1 KGHSH and CDR2 LQKENI. This clonotype was observed many times. Its target is unknown. The chain carries TRBV18 and TRBJ2-5; maybe TRBD1 (5 bases). The TCR sequence derives from a man between 18 and 35 years old who received the YFV17D yellow fever vaccine. The sequencing here drew on CD4+ T cells sorted from PBMCs, taken approximately 40 days after the first yellow fever vaccination. CDR3 nucleotides: TGTGCCAGCTCGTACAGGAGACAAGAGACCCAGTACTTC. This gives the protein CASSYRRQETQYF.